Below, one TCR beta chain is given with its context. The J segment lost 5 bases and the V segment lost 6 bases, leaving 4 bases of the junction unmatched. Germline CDR1 reads WSHSY; CDR2 reads SAAADI. CDR3 length equals 13 residues. These data come from a study of T cell responses to AZD1222 COVID-19 vaccine. TCRdb keeps only in-frame clones here, not all; method: immunoSEQ multiplex PCR. Among around 120,000 clones listed, roughly 91% were seen once. The chain links TRBV10-2 to TRBJ1-2; 9 nucleotides align to TRBD1. The material sequenced was peripheral blood, taken 28 days after the second AZD1222 dose. The sequence was collected from an adult who received the AZD1222 COVID-19 vaccine. CDR3 residues: CASSTGGYYGYTF. In nucleotides, the CDR3 is TGCGCCAGCAGCACAGGGGGCTATTATGGCTACACCTTC.